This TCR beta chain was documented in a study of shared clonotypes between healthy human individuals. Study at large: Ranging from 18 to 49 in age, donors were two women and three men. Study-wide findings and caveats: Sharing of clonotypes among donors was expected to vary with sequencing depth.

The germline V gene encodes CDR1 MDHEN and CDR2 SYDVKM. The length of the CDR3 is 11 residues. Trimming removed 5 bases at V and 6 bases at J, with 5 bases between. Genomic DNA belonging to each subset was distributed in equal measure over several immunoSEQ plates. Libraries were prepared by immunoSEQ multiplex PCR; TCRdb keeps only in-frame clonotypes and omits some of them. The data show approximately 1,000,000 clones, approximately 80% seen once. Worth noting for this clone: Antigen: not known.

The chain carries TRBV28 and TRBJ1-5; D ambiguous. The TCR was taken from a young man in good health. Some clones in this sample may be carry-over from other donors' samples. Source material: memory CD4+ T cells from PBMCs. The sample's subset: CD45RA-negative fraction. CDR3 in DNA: TGTGCCAGCAGTACGGGTCAGCCCCAGCATTTT. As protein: CASSTGQPQHF.